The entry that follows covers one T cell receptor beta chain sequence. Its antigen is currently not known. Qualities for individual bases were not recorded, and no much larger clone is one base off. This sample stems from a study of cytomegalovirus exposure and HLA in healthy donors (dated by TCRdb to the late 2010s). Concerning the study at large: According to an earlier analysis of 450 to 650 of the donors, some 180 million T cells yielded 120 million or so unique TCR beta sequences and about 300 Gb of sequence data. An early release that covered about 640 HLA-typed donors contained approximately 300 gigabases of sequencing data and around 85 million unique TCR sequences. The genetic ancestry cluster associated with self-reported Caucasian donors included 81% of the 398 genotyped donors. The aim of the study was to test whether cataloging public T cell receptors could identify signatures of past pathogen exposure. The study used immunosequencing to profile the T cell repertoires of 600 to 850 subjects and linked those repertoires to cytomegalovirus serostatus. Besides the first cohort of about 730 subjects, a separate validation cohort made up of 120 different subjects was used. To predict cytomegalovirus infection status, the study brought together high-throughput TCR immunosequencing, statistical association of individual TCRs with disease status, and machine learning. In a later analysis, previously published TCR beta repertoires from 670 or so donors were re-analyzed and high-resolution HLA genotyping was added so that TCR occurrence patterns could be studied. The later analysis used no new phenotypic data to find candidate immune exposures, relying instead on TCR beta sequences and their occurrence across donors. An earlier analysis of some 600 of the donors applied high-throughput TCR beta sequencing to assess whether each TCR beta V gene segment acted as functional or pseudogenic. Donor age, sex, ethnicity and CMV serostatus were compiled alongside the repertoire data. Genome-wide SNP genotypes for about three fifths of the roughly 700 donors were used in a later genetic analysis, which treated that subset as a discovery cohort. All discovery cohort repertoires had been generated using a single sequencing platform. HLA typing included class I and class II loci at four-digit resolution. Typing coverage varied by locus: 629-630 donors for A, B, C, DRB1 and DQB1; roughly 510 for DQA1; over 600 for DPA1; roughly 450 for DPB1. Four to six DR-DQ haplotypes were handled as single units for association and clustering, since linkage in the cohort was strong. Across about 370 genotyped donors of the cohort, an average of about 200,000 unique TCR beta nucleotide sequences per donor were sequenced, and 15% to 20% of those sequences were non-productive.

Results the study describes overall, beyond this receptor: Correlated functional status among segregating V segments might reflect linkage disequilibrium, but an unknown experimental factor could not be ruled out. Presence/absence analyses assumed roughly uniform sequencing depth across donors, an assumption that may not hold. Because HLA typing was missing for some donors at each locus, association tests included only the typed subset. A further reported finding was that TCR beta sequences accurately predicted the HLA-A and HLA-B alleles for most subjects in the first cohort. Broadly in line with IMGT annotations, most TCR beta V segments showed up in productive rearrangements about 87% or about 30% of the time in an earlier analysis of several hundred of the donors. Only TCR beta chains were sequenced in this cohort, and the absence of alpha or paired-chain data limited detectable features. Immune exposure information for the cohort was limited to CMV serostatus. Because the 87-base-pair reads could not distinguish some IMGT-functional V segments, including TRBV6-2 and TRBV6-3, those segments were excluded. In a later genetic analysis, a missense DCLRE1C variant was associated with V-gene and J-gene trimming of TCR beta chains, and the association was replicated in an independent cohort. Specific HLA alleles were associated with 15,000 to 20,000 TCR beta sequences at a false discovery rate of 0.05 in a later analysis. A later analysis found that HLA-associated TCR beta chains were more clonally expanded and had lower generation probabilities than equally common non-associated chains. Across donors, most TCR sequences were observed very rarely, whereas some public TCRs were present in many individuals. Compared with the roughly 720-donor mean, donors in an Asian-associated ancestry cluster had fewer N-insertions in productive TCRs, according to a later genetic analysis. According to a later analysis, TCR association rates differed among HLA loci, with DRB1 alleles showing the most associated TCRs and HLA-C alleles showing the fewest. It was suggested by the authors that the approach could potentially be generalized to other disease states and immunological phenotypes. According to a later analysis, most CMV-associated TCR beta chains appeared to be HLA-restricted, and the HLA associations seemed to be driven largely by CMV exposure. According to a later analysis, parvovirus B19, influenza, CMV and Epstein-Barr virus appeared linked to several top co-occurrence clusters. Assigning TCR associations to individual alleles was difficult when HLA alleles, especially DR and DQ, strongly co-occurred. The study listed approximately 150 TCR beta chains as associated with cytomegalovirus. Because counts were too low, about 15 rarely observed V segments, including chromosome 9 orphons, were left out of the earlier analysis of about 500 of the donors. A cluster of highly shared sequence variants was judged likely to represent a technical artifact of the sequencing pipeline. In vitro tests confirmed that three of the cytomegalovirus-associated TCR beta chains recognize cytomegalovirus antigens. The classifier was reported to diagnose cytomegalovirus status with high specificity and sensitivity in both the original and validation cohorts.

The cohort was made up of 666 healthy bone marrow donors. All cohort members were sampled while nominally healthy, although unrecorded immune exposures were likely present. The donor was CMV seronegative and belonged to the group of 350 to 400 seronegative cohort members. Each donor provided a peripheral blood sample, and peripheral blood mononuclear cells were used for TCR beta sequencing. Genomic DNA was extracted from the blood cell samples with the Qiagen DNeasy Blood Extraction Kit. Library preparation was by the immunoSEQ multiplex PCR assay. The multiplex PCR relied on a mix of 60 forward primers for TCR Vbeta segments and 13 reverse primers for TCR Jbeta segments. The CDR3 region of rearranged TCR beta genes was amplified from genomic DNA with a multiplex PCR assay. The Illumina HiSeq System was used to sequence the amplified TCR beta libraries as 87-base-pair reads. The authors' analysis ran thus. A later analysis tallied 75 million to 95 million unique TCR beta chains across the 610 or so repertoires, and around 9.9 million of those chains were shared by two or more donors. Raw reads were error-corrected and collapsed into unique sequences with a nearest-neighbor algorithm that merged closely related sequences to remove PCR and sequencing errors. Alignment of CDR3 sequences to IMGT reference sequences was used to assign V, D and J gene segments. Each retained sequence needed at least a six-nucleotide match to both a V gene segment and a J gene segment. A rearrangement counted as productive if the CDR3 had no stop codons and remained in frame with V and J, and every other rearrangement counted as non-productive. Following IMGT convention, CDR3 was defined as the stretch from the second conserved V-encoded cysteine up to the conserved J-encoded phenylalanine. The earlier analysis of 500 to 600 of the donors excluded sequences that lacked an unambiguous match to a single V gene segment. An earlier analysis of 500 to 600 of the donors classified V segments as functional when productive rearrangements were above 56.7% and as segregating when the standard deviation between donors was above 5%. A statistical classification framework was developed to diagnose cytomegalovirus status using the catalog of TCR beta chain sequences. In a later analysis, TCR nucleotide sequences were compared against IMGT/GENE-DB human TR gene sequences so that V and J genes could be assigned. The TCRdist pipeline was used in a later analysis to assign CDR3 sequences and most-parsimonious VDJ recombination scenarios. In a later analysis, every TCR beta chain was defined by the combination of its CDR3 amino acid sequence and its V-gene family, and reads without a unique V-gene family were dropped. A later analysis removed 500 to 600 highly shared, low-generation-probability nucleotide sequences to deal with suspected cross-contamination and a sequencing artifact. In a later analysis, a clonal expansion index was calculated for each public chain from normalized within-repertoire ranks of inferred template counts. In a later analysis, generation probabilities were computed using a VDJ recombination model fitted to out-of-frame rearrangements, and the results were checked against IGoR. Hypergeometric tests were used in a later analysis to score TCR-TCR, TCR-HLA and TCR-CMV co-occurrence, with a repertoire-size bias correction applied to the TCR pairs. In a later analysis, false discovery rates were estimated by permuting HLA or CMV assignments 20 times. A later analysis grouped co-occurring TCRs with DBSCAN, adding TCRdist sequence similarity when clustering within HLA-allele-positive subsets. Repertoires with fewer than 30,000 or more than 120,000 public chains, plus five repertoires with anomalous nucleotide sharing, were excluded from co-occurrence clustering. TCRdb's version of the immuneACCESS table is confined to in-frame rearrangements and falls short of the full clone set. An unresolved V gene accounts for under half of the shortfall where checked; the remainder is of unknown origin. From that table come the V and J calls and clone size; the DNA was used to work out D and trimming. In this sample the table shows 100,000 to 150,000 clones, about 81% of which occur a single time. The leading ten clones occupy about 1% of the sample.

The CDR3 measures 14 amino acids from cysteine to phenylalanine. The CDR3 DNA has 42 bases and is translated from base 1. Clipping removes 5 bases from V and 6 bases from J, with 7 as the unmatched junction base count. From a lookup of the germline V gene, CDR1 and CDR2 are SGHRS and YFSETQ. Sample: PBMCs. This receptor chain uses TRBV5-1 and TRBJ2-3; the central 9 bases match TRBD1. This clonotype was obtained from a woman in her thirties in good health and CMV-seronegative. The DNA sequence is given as TGCGCCAGCAGAACGGACAGGGGTGGGGATACGCAGTATTTT. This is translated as CASRTDRGGDTQYF.